This T cell receptor beta chain was captured in a study of cytomegalovirus exposure and HLA in healthy donors (dated 2017 in TCRdb). Broadly, across the study: According to an earlier analysis of several hundred of the donors, about 179 million T cells yielded 95 million to 140 million unique TCR beta sequences and about 300 Gb of sequence data. About 300 gigabases of sequencing data and some 85 million unique TCR sequences were included in an early release covering 500 to 750 HLA-typed donors. Of the approximately 400 genotyped donors, roughly 80% fell in the genetic ancestry cluster associated with self-reported Caucasian donors. The study aimed to test whether cataloging public T cell receptors could reveal signatures of past pathogen exposure. The study used immunosequencing to profile the T cell repertoires of approximately 690 subjects and linked those repertoires to cytomegalovirus serostatus. Besides the first cohort of some 670 subjects, a separate validation cohort made up of over 100 different subjects was used. High-throughput TCR immunosequencing, statistical association of individual TCRs with disease status, and machine learning were combined to predict cytomegalovirus infection status. To study patterns of TCR occurrence, a later analysis re-analyzed previously published TCR beta repertoires from hundreds of donors and added high-resolution HLA genotyping. The later analysis used no new phenotypic data to find candidate immune exposures, relying instead on TCR beta sequences and their occurrence across donors. In an earlier analysis of more than 550 of the donors, high-throughput TCR beta sequencing was used to judge whether each TCR beta V gene segment behaved as functional or pseudogenic. Alongside the repertoire data, information on donor age, sex, ethnicity and CMV serostatus was compiled. A later genetic analysis took genome-wide SNP genotypes for about 55% of the roughly 670 donors and used that subset as a discovery cohort. All discovery cohort repertoires had been generated on a single sequencing platform. Both class I and class II loci were covered by HLA typing, at four-digit resolution. The number of donors typed differed by locus, with roughly 629-640 for A, B, C, DRB1 and DQB1, 522 for DQA1, about 610 for DPA1, and around 430 for DPB1. Several DR-DQ haplotypes were handled as single units for association and clustering, since linkage in the cohort was strong. Among about 400 genotyped donors of the cohort, an average of roughly 230,000 unique TCR beta nucleotide sequences was sequenced per donor, of which roughly 17% were non-productive.

Results and caveats for the whole study, not just this receptor: The study gave a list of roughly 150 TCR beta chains associated with cytomegalovirus. Several of the top co-occurrence clusters appeared to be linked to parvovirus B19, influenza, CMV and Epstein-Barr virus, according to a later analysis. In a later genetic analysis, fewer N-insertions in productive TCRs were reported among donors in an Asian-associated ancestry cluster than the 666-donor mean. According to a later analysis, TCR association rates differed among HLA loci, with DRB1 alleles showing the most associated TCRs and HLA-C alleles showing the fewest. Broadly in line with IMGT annotations, most TCR beta V segments showed up in productive rearrangements about 87% or about 30% of the time in an earlier analysis of several hundred of the donors. A few of the identified cytomegalovirus-associated TCR beta chains were confirmed in vitro to be specific for cytomegalovirus antigens. The sequencing pipeline was judged likely to have produced a cluster of highly shared sequence variants as a technical artifact. The classifier was reported to diagnose cytomegalovirus status with high specificity and sensitivity in both the original cohort and the validation cohort. The authors suggested that the approach could potentially be extended to other disease states and immunological phenotypes. Specific HLA alleles were associated with 15,000 to 20,000 TCR beta sequences at a false discovery rate of 0.05 in a later analysis. Some IMGT-functional V segments, including TRBV6-2 and TRBV6-3, could not be told apart with the 87-base-pair reads, so those segments were excluded. The only immune exposure information available for the cohort was CMV serostatus. This cohort had only TCR beta chains sequenced, and the lack of alpha or paired-chain data limited which features could be detected. In a later analysis, most CMV-associated TCR beta chains were found to appear HLA-restricted, with HLA associations seemingly driven largely by CMV exposure. Strong co-occurrence of HLA alleles, especially DR and DQ, made assigning TCR associations to individual alleles difficult. In a later analysis, HLA-associated TCR beta chains showed more clonal expansion and lower generation probabilities than non-associated chains that were equally common. Because counts were too low, approximately 18 rarely observed V segments, including chromosome 9 orphons, were excluded from the earlier analysis of 587 of the donors. HLA typing was unavailable for some donors at each locus, so association tests used only the typed subset. Linkage disequilibrium might explain the correlated functional status among segregating V segments, but an unknown experimental factor could not be ruled out. Across donors, most TCR sequences were observed very rarely, whereas some public TCRs were present in many individuals. The presence/absence analyses assumed that sequencing depth was roughly uniform across donors, and that assumption may not be true. A further reported finding was that TCR beta sequences accurately predicted the HLA-A and HLA-B alleles for most subjects in the first cohort. V-gene and J-gene trimming of TCR beta chains was associated with a missense DCLRE1C variant in a later genetic analysis, and the association was replicated in an independent cohort.

The cohort consisted of 650 to 850 healthy bone marrow donors. At the time of sampling, every cohort member was nominally healthy, though immune exposures that went unrecorded were likely present. The donor was CMV seropositive and belonged to the group of a few hundred seropositive cohort members. A peripheral blood sample was collected from each donor, and TCR beta sequencing was performed on peripheral blood mononuclear cells. Genomic DNA was extracted from the blood cell samples with the Qiagen DNeasy Blood Extraction Kit. Concerning this clone itself: This clone's antigen is unknown. Per-nucleotide qualities are absent, and no much larger clonotype sits a single base away.

From the germline V gene, CDR1 is SGHTA and CDR2 is FQGNSA. V is cut back by 1 base and J by 0 bases, with 5 bases in the junction unmatched. The CDR3, from cysteine to phenylalanine, totals 16 residues. Only CDR3 DNA is held: 48 bases, read in frame from base 1. Receptors were amplified or captured by the immunoSEQ multiplex PCR assay. For the multiplex PCR, a mixture combining 60 forward primers for TCR Vbeta segments and 13 reverse primers for TCR Jbeta segments was used. Amplification of the CDR3 region of rearranged TCR beta genes was performed with a multiplex PCR assay on genomic DNA. Amplified TCR beta libraries were sequenced as 87-base-pair reads on the Illumina HiSeq System. Per the source publication's procedure: A later analysis tallied 75 million to 85 million unique TCR beta chains across the 666 repertoires, and approximately 11 million of those chains were shared by two or more donors. A nearest-neighbor algorithm error-corrected the raw reads and collapsed the reads into unique sequences, merging closely related sequences to remove PCR and sequencing errors. To assign V, D and J gene segments, CDR3 sequences were aligned to IMGT reference sequences. For a sequence to be retained, a match of at least six nucleotides was required to both a V gene segment and a J gene segment. Rearrangements were classified as productive when the CDR3 lacked stop codons and remained in frame with V and J, and all other rearrangements were classified as non-productive. Following IMGT convention, CDR3 was defined as the stretch from the second conserved V-encoded cysteine up to the conserved J-encoded phenylalanine. In an earlier analysis of 587 of the donors, sequences lacking an unambiguous match to a single V gene segment were excluded. In an earlier analysis of a few hundred of the donors, V segments were called functional above 56.7% productive rearrangements and were called segregating when the between-donor standard deviation exceeded 5%. A statistical classification framework was built for diagnosing cytomegalovirus status from the catalog of TCR beta chain sequences. In a later analysis, TCR nucleotide sequences were compared against IMGT/GENE-DB human TR gene sequences so that V and J genes could be assigned. The TCRdist pipeline was used in a later analysis to assign CDR3 sequences and most-parsimonious VDJ recombination scenarios. A later analysis defined each TCR beta chain by its CDR3 amino acid sequence plus V-gene family, and excluded reads lacking a unique V-gene family. In a later analysis, nearly 600 highly shared, low-generation-probability nucleotide sequences were removed to address suspected cross-contamination and a sequencing artifact. In a later analysis, a clonal expansion index was calculated for each public chain from normalized within-repertoire ranks of inferred template counts. Generation probabilities in a later analysis came from a VDJ recombination model fitted to out-of-frame rearrangements, and those results were checked against IGoR. A later analysis scored TCR-TCR, TCR-HLA and TCR-CMV co-occurrence with hypergeometric tests, applying a repertoire-size bias correction to TCR pairs. To estimate false discovery rates, a later analysis permuted the HLA or CMV assignments 20 times. In a later analysis, co-occurring TCRs were grouped with DBSCAN, and TCRdist sequence similarity was added when clustering was performed within HLA-allele-positive subsets. Repertoires with fewer than 30,000 or more than 120,000 public chains, plus five repertoires with anomalous nucleotide sharing, were excluded from co-occurrence clustering. The source is immuneACCESS, and TCRdb retained only in-frame sequences with V and J called. Part of the clones is not carried over; for the studies checked, unresolved V genes explain less than half of this, and the remainder is unexplained. From that table come the V and J calls and clone size; the DNA was used to work out D and trimming. The sample table contains roughly 120,000 clones; only one count was recorded for approximately 61% of them. The top ten hold about 1.5% of the sample.

The source of this sequence is a man younger than 40 in good health and CMV-seropositive. The chain uses TRBV7-2 and TRBJ2-7, and 8 junctional nucleotides match TRBD2. The specimen was PBMCs. Read as DNA, the sequence is TGTGCCAGCAGCTTAGATTTTAGCGGGAACTCCTACGAGCAGTACTTC. Translated, this is CASSLDFSGNSYEQYF. The reference TRBV7-2 and TRBJ2-7 proteins fill in what lies around the CDR3, so the full variable domain reads GAGVSQSPSNKVTEKGKDVELRCDPISGHTALYWYRQSLGQGLEFLIYFQGNSAPDKSGLPSDRFSAERTGGSVSTLTIQRTQQEDSAVYLCASSLDFSGNSYEQYFGPGTRLTVT.